This T cell receptor beta chain was captured in a study of OX40 agonist ivuxolimab in advanced cancers. Overall study findings and caveats: Clonal expansion from baseline to week 6 occurred in both CD4+ and CD8+ T cells.

People who had autoimmune disease history or systemic immunosuppression were excluded. TCRdb's table, derived via immunoSEQ multiplex PCR, lists solely in-frame clones and lacks some. This table holds about 15,000 clones, 87% found once. Worth noting for this clone: Its antigen is currently unknown.

Looked up from germline, CDR1 is KGHSH and CDR2 is LQKENI. V lost 3 bases to trimming and J lost 2 bases; unmatched junction nucleotides: 3. CDR3 length: 14 residues. This sample comprised CD4+ or CD8+ T cells sorted from blood, obtained in a trial of the OX40 agonist ivuxolimab. The chain carries TRBV18 and TRBJ1-2; TRBD1 matches at 7 bases. The sequence derives from an adult with an advanced solid tumor such as melanoma, head and neck, liver or kidney cancer. The CDR3 here is CASSPTTGNYGYTF. Here the CDR3 DNA reads TGTGCCAGCTCACCTACGACAGGGAACTATGGCTACACCTTC.